This TCR beta chain was captured by sequencing in a study of control samples from healthy donors and cancer patients (dated by TCRdb to the early 2020s). A note on this clone: Its antigen is unknown. No quality values exist for individual bases; no much larger clone is one base distant.

V and J lose 6 bases and 5 bases, and a span of 8 bases separates them. The CDR3 measures 11 amino acids from cysteine to phenylalanine. Only the CDR3 DNA stays, 33 bases, in frame from base 1. Reading the germline V gene (reference sequence) gives CDR1 DFQATT and CDR2 SNEGSKA. The library was produced with the immunoSEQ multiplex PCR assay. The source is immuneACCESS, and TCRdb retained only in-frame sequences with V and J called. Part of the clones is not carried over; for the studies checked, unresolved V genes explain less than half of this, and the remainder is unexplained. The sample has about 94,000 clones on record, approximately 90% of them singletons. 3.5% to 4.5% of the sample goes to the ten largest clones.

This TCR came from a woman aged 18-29 years in good health. Rearrangement joined TRBV20-1 to TRBJ2-1, with no reliable assignment of the D segment. Sample: blood. CDR3 reads: CSARTNNEQFF. The sequenced DNA: TGCAGTGCCAGGACGAACAATGAGCAGTTCTTC.